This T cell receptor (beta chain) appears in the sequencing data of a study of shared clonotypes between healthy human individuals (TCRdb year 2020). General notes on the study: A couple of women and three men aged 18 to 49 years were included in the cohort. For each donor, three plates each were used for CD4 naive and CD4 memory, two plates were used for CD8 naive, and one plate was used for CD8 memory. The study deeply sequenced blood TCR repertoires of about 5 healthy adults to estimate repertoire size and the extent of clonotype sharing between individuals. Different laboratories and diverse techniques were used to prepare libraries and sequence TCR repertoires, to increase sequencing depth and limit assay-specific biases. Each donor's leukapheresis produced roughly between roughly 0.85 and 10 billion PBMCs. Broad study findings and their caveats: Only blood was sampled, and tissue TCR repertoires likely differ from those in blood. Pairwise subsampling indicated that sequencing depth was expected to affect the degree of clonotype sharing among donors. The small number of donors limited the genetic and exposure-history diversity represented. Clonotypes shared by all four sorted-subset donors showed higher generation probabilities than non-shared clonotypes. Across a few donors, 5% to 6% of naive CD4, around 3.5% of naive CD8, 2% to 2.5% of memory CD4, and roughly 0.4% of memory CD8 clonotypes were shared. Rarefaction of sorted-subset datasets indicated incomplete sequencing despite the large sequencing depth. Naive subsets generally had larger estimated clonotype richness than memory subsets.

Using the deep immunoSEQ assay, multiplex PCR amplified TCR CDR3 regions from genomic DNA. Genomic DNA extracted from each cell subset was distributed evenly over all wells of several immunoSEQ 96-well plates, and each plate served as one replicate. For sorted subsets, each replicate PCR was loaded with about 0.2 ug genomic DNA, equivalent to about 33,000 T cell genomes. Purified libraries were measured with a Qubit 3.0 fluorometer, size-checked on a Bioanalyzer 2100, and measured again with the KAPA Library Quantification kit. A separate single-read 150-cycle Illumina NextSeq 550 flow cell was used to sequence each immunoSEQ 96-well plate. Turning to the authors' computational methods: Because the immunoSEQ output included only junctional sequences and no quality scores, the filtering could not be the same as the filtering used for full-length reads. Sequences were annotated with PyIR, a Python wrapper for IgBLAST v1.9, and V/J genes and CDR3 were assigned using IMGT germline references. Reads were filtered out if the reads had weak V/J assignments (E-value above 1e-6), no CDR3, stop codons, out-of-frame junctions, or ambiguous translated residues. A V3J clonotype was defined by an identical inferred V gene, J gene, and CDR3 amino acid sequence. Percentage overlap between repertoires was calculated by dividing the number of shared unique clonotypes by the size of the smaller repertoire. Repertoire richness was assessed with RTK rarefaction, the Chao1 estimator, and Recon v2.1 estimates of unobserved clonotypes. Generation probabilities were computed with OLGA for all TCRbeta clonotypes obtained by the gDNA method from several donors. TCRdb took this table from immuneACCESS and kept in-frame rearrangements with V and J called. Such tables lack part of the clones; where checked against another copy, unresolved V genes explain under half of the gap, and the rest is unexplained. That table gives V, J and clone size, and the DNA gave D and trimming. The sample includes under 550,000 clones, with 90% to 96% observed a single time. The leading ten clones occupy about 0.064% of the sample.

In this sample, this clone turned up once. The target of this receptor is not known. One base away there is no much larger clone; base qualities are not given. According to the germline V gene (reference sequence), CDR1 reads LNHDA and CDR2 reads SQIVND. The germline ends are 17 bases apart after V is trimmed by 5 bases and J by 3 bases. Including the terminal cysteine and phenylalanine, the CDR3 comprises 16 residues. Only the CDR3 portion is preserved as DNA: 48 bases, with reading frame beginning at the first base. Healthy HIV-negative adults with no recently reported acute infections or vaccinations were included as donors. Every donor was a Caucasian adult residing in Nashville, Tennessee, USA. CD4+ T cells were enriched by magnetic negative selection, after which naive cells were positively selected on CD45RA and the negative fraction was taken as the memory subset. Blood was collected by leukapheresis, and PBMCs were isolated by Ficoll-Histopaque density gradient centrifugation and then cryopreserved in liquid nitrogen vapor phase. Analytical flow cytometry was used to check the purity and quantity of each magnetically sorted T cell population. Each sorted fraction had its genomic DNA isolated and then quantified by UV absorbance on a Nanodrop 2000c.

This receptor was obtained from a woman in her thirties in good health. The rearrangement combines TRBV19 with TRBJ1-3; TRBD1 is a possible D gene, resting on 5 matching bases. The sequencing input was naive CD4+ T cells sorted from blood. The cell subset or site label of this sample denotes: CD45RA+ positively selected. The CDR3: CASSPLTVVGGNTIYF. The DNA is TGTGCCAGTAGTCCCTTGACAGTCGTCGGTGGAAACACCATATATTTT.